Sequencing of this TCR beta chain was carried out in a study of blood T cell repertoires in COVID-19. Background on the study: Material from acute and convalescent COVID-19 was sourced from the United States, Italy and Spain. Nucleic acid was either cDNA or gDNA, and it came from T cells, B-cell-depleted T cells, or PBMCs.

As originally analysed: Amplification with reference gene primers provided the estimates of nucleated cell counts. The assay was immunoSEQ multiplex PCR, and TCRdb's table has in-frame clones only and misses some. V and J calls and clone size are as listed in that table; D and trimming were resolved from the DNA. This sample yields under 150,000 clones, of which about nine tenths are seen a single time; approximately 4.4% belongs to the top ten. V lost 5 bases to trimming and J lost 2 bases; unmatched junction nucleotides: 5. The V gene's germline CDR1 is LNHDA and CDR2 SQIVND (reference sequence). This CDR3 has 15 residues.

This receptor was obtained from a woman aged 50 to 65 with acute or convalescent COVID-19. Material: peripheral blood. This chain uses TRBV19 with TRBJ1-2; 10 bases align to TRBD1. The CDR3 sequence: CASSPWTGGNYGYTF. The CDR3 nucleotides read TGTGCCAGTAGTCCGTGGACAGGGGGGAACTATGGCTACACCTTC.